Below are 31 T cell receptor beta chains sequenced from a single sample in a study of blood T cells in healthy people across ages. A second PCR of roughly 7 to 11 cycles used a sample-barcoded 5' primer and a J-beta primer mix. TCRdb re-called the 5' RACE reads with MiXCR, one entry per CDR3 protein. The sample comprises approximately 690,000 distinct CDR3 sequences, around 43% of which are singletons, and 30% rests with the top ten. Material: blood. These receptors were obtained from an elderly man in good health.

The rearrangement uses TRBV20-1 and TRBJ2-7; D gene uncertain. V was shortened by 0 bases and J by 3 bases, with 15 bases between the two germline ends. CDR3 size: 15 residues. CDR1 DFQATT and CDR2 SNEGSKA come from the germline V gene (reference sequence). The CDR3 nucleotides read TGCAGTGCTAGAGATCCTATGGGTAGTGGCTACGAGCAGTACTTC. It encodes CSARDPMGSGYEQYF.

The V gene is TRBV20-1, the J gene TRBJ2-7; 10 nucleotides align to TRBD2. After removal of 5 bases from V and 1 base from J, the junction contained 5 bases not matched to a gene. The CDR3 has 14 amino acids. Germline V gives CDR1 DFQATT, CDR2 SNEGSKA (reference sequence). The CDR3: CSAPLLAGSYEQYF. The CDR3 DNA sequence: TGCAGTGCTCCCTTACTAGCGGGGTCCTACGAGCAGTACTTC.

The chain combines TRBV29-1 with TRBJ1-1; a possible D gene is TRBD1 (5 bases). Germline CDR1 is SQVTM and CDR2 is ANQGSEA. The CDR3 sequence is 14 residues long. V was trimmed by 7 bases and J by 6 bases, leaving 21 bases between them. Written as DNA, the CDR3 is TGCAGCGGACTGGAAGGACATTCCGATTCTGAAGCTTTCTTT. This sequence encodes CSGLEGHSDSEAFF.

This clonotype was counted only a few times. This sequence joins TRBV4-3 and TRBJ2-1; D unresolved. The V and J ends lost 0 bases and 5 bases respectively, with 11 bases between them. This CDR3 contains 15 residues. The germline V gene has CDR1 LGHNA and CDR2 YSLEER. Here the CDR3 reads CASSQDSLGDNEQFF. The CDR3 coding sequence is TGCGCCAGCAGCCAAGATTCTTTGGGCGACAATGAGCAGTTCTTC.

This clonotype was detected a few times. This sequence joins TRBV10-1 and TRBJ1-2, with a possible D match to TRBD1 (6 bases). CDR1 and CDR2 from the germline V gene are WNHNN and SYGVQD (reference sequence). Trimming took 4 bases from V and 0 from J, leaving 12 bases between them. This CDR3 has 15 residues. The CDR3 loop is CASSAYREANYGYTF. CDR3 sequence (DNA): TGCGCCAGCAGTGCATACAGGGAAGCTAACTATGGCTACACCTTC.

The rearrangement uses TRBV2 and TRBJ2-3; unclear D gene. Germline V gene data show CDR1 as SNHLY and CDR2 as FYNNEI. Between the trimmed V and J ends, which lost 4 bases and 2 bases, there was a span of 13 bases. CDR3 size: 15 residues. This chain's CDR3 is CASSVGGETTDTQYF. The CDR3 DNA follows: TGTGCCAGCAGTGTGGGTGGGGAAACCACAGATACGCAGTATTTT.

The rearrangement joins TRBV9 to TRBJ2-7, with no clear D. V gave up 4 bases and J gave up 3 bases, with 20 bases separating them. Per the germline V gene, CDR1 is SGDLS and CDR2 is YYNGEE. The CDR3 has 16 amino acids. CDR3 protein: CASSPRWFTPLYEQYF. In DNA form, the CDR3 reads TGTGCCAGCAGCCCCCGATGGTTCACCCCCCTCTACGAGCAGTACTTC.

This clonotype has a count of ten or more. This chain uses TRBV29-1 with TRBJ2-3, with D perhaps matching TRBD2 (6 bases). The germline V and J ends were trimmed by 5 bases and 5 bases, with 11 bases remaining between them. Germline V gene sequence: CDR1 SQVTM, CDR2 ANQGSEA. CDR3 length: 12 amino acids. In DNA form, the CDR3 reads TGCAGCGTTCGACGCGGGAAAGATACGCAGTATTTT. Translation gives CSVRRGKDTQYF.

This clonotype was seen more than once but under ten times. This sequence joins TRBV28 and TRBJ2-7; 7 bases fit TRBD2. After removal of 7 bases from V and 4 bases from J, the junction contained 10 bases not matched to a gene. The germline CDR1 and CDR2 sequences are MDHEN and SYDVKM. This CDR3 contains 14 residues. The CDR3 loop is CASTLGGRAYEQYF. CDR3 DNA: TGTGCCAGCACCTTGGGAGGGAGGGCGTACGAGCAGTACTTC.

The chain uses TRBV6-2 or TRBV6-3 and TRBJ2-1, with 10 positions matching TRBD2. J was trimmed by 5 bases and V by 7 bases; bases with no gene match: 8. CDR3 length: 15 amino acids. Germline CDR1 MNHEY, CDR2 SVGEGT. CDR3: CASTSGLADNNEQFF. The DNA for the CDR3 is TGTGCCAGCACGTCCGGACTAGCGGACAACAATGAGCAGTTCTTC.

This clonotype was detected only a few times. Here the CDR3 reads CASSLEGGGGFEQFF. In DNA form, the CDR3 reads TGCGCCAGCAGCTTGGAGGGCGGGGGGGGATTTGAGCAGTTCTTC. The chain links TRBV5-1 to TRBJ2-1; TRBD2 matches 9 bases. Germline CDR1 and CDR2: SGHRS and YFSETQ. V was clipped by 0 bases and J by 9 bases; unmatched bases: 7. The CDR3 is 15 amino acids.

As to this clonotype: This may arise from a read error, as a much more abundant clone is one base away. V and J are TRBV29-1 and TRBJ2-3, with 7 bases that match TRBD1. Germline V gene sequence: CDR1 SQVTM, CDR2 ANQGSEA. J gave up 6 bases and V 4 bases, and 7 bases lay outside the gene matches. The CDR3 is made up of 13 amino acids. CDR3 DNA: TGCAGCGTTGTGACAGGGTTTGCCGATACGCAGTATTTT. It yields the protein CSVVTGFADTQYF.

The chain joins TRBV6-2 or TRBV6-3 to TRBJ2-1; 12 bases line up with TRBD2. V was clipped by 7 bases and J by 0 bases; unmatched bases: 4. The CDR3 runs 16 residues. Germline CDR1 and CDR2: MNHEY and SVGEGT. The CDR3 region has the DNA TGTGCCAGCAACGGACTAGCGGGGAGCTCCTACAATGAGCAGTTCTTC. Translated, it gives CASNGLAGSSYNEQFF.

The CDR3 is CASRSRATDTQYF. The CDR3 bases are TGTGCCAGCAGAAGCAGGGCCACAGATACGCAGTATTTT. The chain joins TRBV28 to TRBJ2-3, with D tentatively TRBD1 (5 bases). Trimming cost V 6 bases and J 2 bases, with 9 bases left between them. The CDR3 has 13 residues. Germline CDR1 and CDR2: MDHEN and SYDVKM.

The chain carries TRBV5-1 and TRBJ2-7, with 8 bases that match TRBD1. Germline V gene sequence: CDR1 SGHRS, CDR2 YFSETQ. V shed 6 bases, J shed 2 bases, and the junction held 7 bases outside the gene matches. The CDR3 runs 14 residues. The CDR3 nucleotides read TGCGCCAGCAAGACAGGGGTTGCCCCCTACGAGCAGTACTTC. The encoded protein is CASKTGVAPYEQYF.

This clonotype was recorded a few times. The genes are TRBV20-1 and TRBJ1-2; D not resolved. The germline V gene encodes CDR1 DFQATT and CDR2 SNEGSKA (reference sequence). This CDR3 is built from 11 residues. The DNA for the CDR3 is TGCAGCCCCATTTCTGTTGCTGGCTACACCTTC. Residues: CSPISVAGYTF.

At least ten counts were recorded for this clonotype. The DNA of the CDR3 is TGTGCCAGCAGCTCCGCCTTGGGAAACGAGCAGTACTTC. Amino acids: CASSSALGNEQYF. V and J are TRBV7-2 and TRBJ2-7; D is unclear. The CDR3 extends over 13 amino acids. CDR1 is SGHTA, CDR2 FQGNSA, per germline. V gave up 4 bases and J gave up 5 bases, with 12 bases separating them.

The chain combines TRBV5-1 with TRBJ2-5, with 8 bases lining up with TRBD2. Germline V lookup: CDR1 SGHRS, CDR2 YFSETQ. Trimming cost V 0 bases and J 1 base; bases outside gene matches: 5. This CDR3 is built from 16 residues. The CDR3 nucleotides are TGCGCCAGCAGCTTGGAGGCGGGGGGAACCCAAGAGACCCAGTACTTC. It is translated as CASSLEAGGTQETQYF.

J is TRBJ2-1 and V is TRBV6-6; 8 bases are shared with TRBD1. The CDR3 has 15 residues. CDR1 MNHNY and CDR2 SVGAGI come from the germline V gene (reference sequence). J lost 13 bases, V lost 5 bases, and 16 bases had no gene match. The CDR3 DNA reads as TGTGCCAGCAGTATCCCTTCAGGGGGCGTGGAGACCCAGTTCTTC. It yields the protein CASSIPSGGVETQFF.

This clonotype was recorded many times. The chain has TRBV20-1 and TRBJ1-5, with D perhaps TRBD1 (6 bases). This CDR3 spans 14 amino acids. V lost 0 bases and J 6 bases, leaving 12 bases between the germline ends. Germline lookup yields CDR1 DFQATT and CDR2 SNEGSKA (reference sequence). The CDR3 protein is CSARDEQGGQPQHF. The CDR3 coding sequence is TGCAGTGCTAGAGATGAACAGGGCGGTCAGCCCCAGCATTTT.

This clonotype occurred a few times. The J gene is TRBJ2-7, the V gene TRBV7-8; 8 bases agree with TRBD2. Germline assignment: CDR1 SGHVS and CDR2 FQNEAQ. The CDR3 spans 18 residues. V was pared by 4 bases and J by 0 bases, with 14 bases of the junction left unmatched. The CDR3 DNA reads as TGTGCCAGCAGCTCCTCCGGGGTAGCGGGGCGCATCTCCTACGAGCAGTACTTC. This gives the protein CASSSSGVAGRISYEQYF.

There are a few counts of this clonotype. This chain connects TRBV18 to TRBJ2-5, with 9 bases fitting TRBD2. V lost 0 bases and J lost 1; bases outside the gene matches: 3. Germline loops: CDR1 KGHSH, CDR2 LQKENI. The CDR3 has 16 residues. CDR3 in amino acids: CASSPPASGVQETQYF. The DNA of the CDR3 is TGTGCCAGCTCACCACCGGCTAGCGGGGTCCAAGAGACCCAGTACTTC.

The rearrangement uses TRBV6-2 or TRBV6-3 and TRBJ1-1, with no clear D. The V and J ends lost 2 bases and 0 bases respectively, with 13 bases between them. CDR3 size: 16 residues. Germline loops: CDR1 MNHEY, CDR2 SVGEGT. CDR3 nucleotides: TGTGCCAGCAGTTACCAGAGTATGAGGATGAACACTGAAGCTTTCTTT. Protein: CASSYQSMRMNTEAFF.

This clonotype has more than one count but fewer than ten. The V call is TRBV5-1, the J call TRBJ2-7; the D gene is possibly TRBD1 (5 bases). The CDR3 totals 14 residues. Trimming removed 4 bases at V and 6 bases at J, with 17 bases between. Germline CDR1 reads SGHRS; CDR2 reads YFSETQ. CDR3 protein: CASSRGQGPGEQYF. CDR3 sequence (DNA): TGCGCCAGCAGCCGAGGACAAGGTCCGGGCGAGCAGTACTTC. Drawing the rest from reference TRBV5-1 and TRBJ2-7, the complete variable domain is KAGVTQTPRYLIKTRGQQVTLSCSPISGHRSVSWYQQTPGQGLQFLFEYFSETQRNKGNFPGRFSGRQFSNSRSEMNVSTLELGDSALYLCASSRGQGPGEQYFGPGTRLTVT.

This clonotype was picked up a small number of times. The J gene is TRBJ2-1, the V gene TRBV5-1, with 11 nucleotides matching TRBD2. The CDR3 is 16 amino acids. The germline CDR1 and CDR2 sequences are SGHRS and YFSETQ. V lost 5 bases to trimming and J lost 7 bases; unmatched junction nucleotides: 11. CDR3 region: CASRREPGLAENEQFF. As DNA, the CDR3 is TGCGCCAGCAGGAGGGAACCGGGACTAGCGGAAAATGAGCAGTTCTTC.

This clonotype has more than one count but fewer than ten. CDR3 loop: CASSYGYTF. DNA for the CDR3: TGTGCCAGCAGCTATGGCTACACCTTC. This sequence joins TRBV27 and TRBJ1-2; D is unclear. V was clipped by 6 bases and J by 4 bases, with 0 bases between them. The germline gives CDR1 MNHEY, CDR2 SMNVEV (reference sequence). The CDR3 runs to 9 residues.

CDR3 nucleotides: TGTGCCAGCACCGTTTCCCAGGGGAACTATGGCTACACCTTC. Residues: CASTVSQGNYGYTF. The chain uses TRBV12-3 or TRBV12-4 and TRBJ1-2; a weak D match, TRBD1 (6 bases). The CDR3 sequence is 14 residues long. Trimming removed 7 bases at V and 2 bases at J, with 14 bases between.

This clonotype has a count of ten or more. The J gene is TRBJ2-1, the V gene TRBV5-1, with 7 nucleotides matching TRBD1. V was pared by 1 base and J by 10 bases, with 2 bases of the junction left unmatched. CDR3 length: 12 amino acids. Germline V gives CDR1 SGHRS, CDR2 YFSETQ. CDR3 residues: CASSLQDREQFF. The DNA of the CDR3 is TGCGCCAGCAGCTTGCAGGACAGGGAGCAGTTCTTC.

This chain connects TRBV7-2 to TRBJ2-3; TRBD2 matches at 8 bases. This CDR3 contains 13 residues. The trim removed 6 bases at V and 14 bases at J, leaving 13 bases unmatched. Germline CDR1 reads SGHTA; CDR2 reads FQGNSA. The CDR3 DNA is TGTGCCAGCAGTGCCCGGGAGGGACTAGAGACGTATTTT. Amino acid sequence: CASSAREGLETYF. Looking up the rest from reference TRBV7-2 and TRBJ2-3 gives the full variable domain: GAGVSQSPSNKVTEKGKDVELRCDPISGHTALYWYRQSLGQGLEFLIYFQGNSAPDKSGLPSDRFSAERTGGSVSTLTIQRTQQEDSAVYLCASSAREGLETYFGPGTRLTVL.

CDR3 DNA sequence: TGTGCCAGCAGCCGAACGGACAGGGAGAGCTGCACCTTC. Translation gives CASSRTDRESCTF. J is TRBJ1-2 and V is TRBV14, with 8 bases fitting TRBD1. J gave up 13 bases and V 4 bases, and 11 bases lay outside the gene matches. Germline V lookup: CDR1 SGHDN, CDR2 FVKESK. This CDR3 comprises 13 residues. Using reference TRBV14 and TRBJ1-2 for the parts outside the CDR3, the full variable domain is EAGVTQFPSHSVIEKGQTVTLRCDPISGHDNLYWYRRVMGKEIKFLLHFVKESKQDESGMPNNRFLAERTGGTYSTLKVQPAELEDSGVYFCASSRTDRESCTFGSGTRLTVV.

The chain joins TRBV30 to TRBJ2-3, with TRBD2 matching over 8 bases. The CDR3 is made up of 13 amino acids. The ends lost 2 bases at V and 6 bases at J; junction bases unmatched: 4. Germline CDR1 reads GTSNPN; CDR2 reads SVGIG (reference sequence). CDR3 DNA sequence: TGTGCCTGGAGTCAGATAGCGGGGGATACGCAGTATTTT. Encoded protein: CAWSQIAGDTQYF.